This is a list of T cell receptor beta chains from one sample in a study of blood T cell repertoires in COVID-19. Measured with immunoSEQ multiplex PCR; TCRdb has only the in-frame clones, and not every one. The table has about 150,000 clones, approximately 80% seen once; the top ten hold over 8%. The sequenced sample consisted of peripheral blood. The receptors come from a woman in her 50s with acute or convalescent COVID-19. Both conserved end residues are part of each CDR3. Each record gives: clone size, V gene, J gene, D gene, CDR3 DNA, CDR3 protein. D genes are given only for firm matches. Not all rows give a size; the values are once, few, many and, for expanded clones, a class.

size: once
V: TRBV27
J: TRBJ1-3
D: NA
DNA: TGTGCCAGCACCCGGAGTAGAAACACCATATATTTT
CDR3: CASTRSRNTIYF

size: NA
V: TRBV6-5
J: TRBJ1-6
D: NA
DNA: TGTGCCAGCAGTTACTCGATCCTGGGCCCCAATTCACCCCTCCACTTT
CDR3: CASSYSILGPNSPLHF

size: NA
V: TRBV23-1
J: TRBJ1-5
D: TRBD1
DNA: TGCGCCAGCAGTCCGGGCACAGGGGAGTCTCAGCCCCAGCATTTT
CDR3: CASSPGTGESQPQHF

size: few
V: TRBV10-3
J: TRBJ2-1
D: TRBD2
DNA: TGTGCCACCCTTTATAGCGGGAGTCGCAATGAGCAGTTCTTC
CDR3: CATLYSGSRNEQFF

size: NA
V: TRBV29-1
J: TRBJ2-7
D: TRBD2
DNA: TGCAGCGTTGGGACTAGCGGGAGGGCCGGACCTCACTACGAGCAGTACTTC
CDR3: CSVGTSGRAGPHYEQYF

size: NA
V: TRBV19
J: TRBJ1-6
D: TRBD1
DNA: TGTGCCAGTAGTTTACAAGGGGGCACCTATAATTCACCCCTCCACTTT
CDR3: CASSLQGGTYNSPLHF

size: NA
V: TRBV5-1
J: TRBJ2-5
D: TRBD2
DNA: TGCGCCAGCAGCTACATGACTAGCGGGAGTTGGGAGACCCAGTACTTC
CDR3: CASSYMTSGSWETQYF

size: NA
V: TRBV2
J: TRBJ1-2
D: NA
DNA: TGTGCCAGCAACCGACAGCGATCTAACTATGGCTACACCTTC
CDR3: CASNRQRSNYGYTF

size: NA
V: TRBV27
J: TRBJ1-2
D: NA
DNA: TGTGCCAGCAGTTCTTCAGGTTACTATGGCTACACCTTC
CDR3: CASSSSGYYGYTF

size: NA
V: TRBV12-3/TRBV12-4
J: TRBJ2-7
D: NA
DNA: TGTGCCAGCAGTTTTGGGGAGTACGAGCAGTACTTC
CDR3: CASSFGEYEQYF

size: NA
V: TRBV11-2
J: TRBJ2-3
D: NA
DNA: TGTGCCAGCAGCTTAGACAGGGCTAGCACAGATACGCAGTATTTT
CDR3: CASSLDRASTDTQYF

size: NA
V: TRBV4-1
J: TRBJ1-4
D: TRBD1
DNA: TGCGCCAGCAGGCAATCAGGGGGCGGCCTTGAAAAACTGTTTTTT
CDR3: CASRQSGGGLEKLFF

size: NA
V: TRBV7-2
J: TRBJ1-1
D: NA
DNA: TGTGCCAGCAGCAAAGGGGGGGACACTGAAGCTTTCTTT
CDR3: CASSKGGDTEAFF

size: few
V: TRBV29-1
J: TRBJ1-1
D: NA
DNA: TGCAGCGCCTACAGGCCGCAAGACACTGAAGCTTTCTTT
CDR3: CSAYRPQDTEAFF

size: NA
V: TRBV28
J: TRBJ2-7
D: TRBD2
DNA: TGTGCCAGCAGTGGGGGACTAGCGGTCTACGAGCAGTACTTC
CDR3: CASSGGLAVYEQYF

size: NA
V: TRBV4-3
J: TRBJ1-1
D: TRBD1
DNA: TGCGCCAGCAGCCAACGCCTGGGACAGGATATGAACACTGAAGCTTTCTTT
CDR3: CASSQRLGQDMNTEAFF

size: NA
V: TRBV6-5
J: TRBJ2-1
D: TRBD2
DNA: TGTGCCAGCAGTTACGTGGCGGGAGCTTACAATGAGCAGTTCTTC
CDR3: CASSYVAGAYNEQFF